In its sample, the clone carrying this TCR beta chain was seen a few times. What it binds is unknown. One end of the junction does not line up with germline, which may come from a read error. Each CDR3 protein is one row after TCRdb ran MiXCR on the reads. The table lists about 830,000 distinct CDR3 sequences, over 25% of them singletons. The sample comes from a study of T cell repertoires in cytomegalovirus infection. Study-wide context: Used in the study were CMV epitopes, some recently identified and HLA-C-restricted, others well-studied and HLA-B-restricted. Evidence of both CMV infection and a matching HLA type came from public TCR beta signatures.

Germline CDR1 and CDR2: SGDLS and YYNGEE. This CDR3 is built from 8 residues. Study findings and constraints: Summed frequency of public TCR beta families distinguished CMV carriers with the relevant HLA. HLA-C-restricted CMV-specific TCR beta clonotypes were dominant in the ex vivo response.

The clonotype was recovered from a human donor in good health (CMV status not recorded). Some clones in this sample may be carry-over from other donors' samples. Sequenced here: cultured CD8+ T cells from PBMCs, sampled from culture after CMV antigen stimulation. The V gene is TRBV9, the J gene TRBJ1-2; D gene unclear. The DNA for the CDR3 is TGTGCCAGCAGCCCGCGGGTCTTC. Protein sequence: CASSPRVF.